The sequence of this T cell receptor beta chain was determined in a study of T-cell reconstitution after alpha-beta-depleted transplantation in children. Notes on the study in general: Several hundred expanded graft clones reportedly were the source of alpha-beta T cells about two months after transplant.

Unique molecular identifiers were used in preparing the TCRbeta library. TCRdb fed the PCR reads into MiXCR, producing one record per CDR3 protein. The sample includes about 980,000 distinct CDR3 sequences, about 26% of them seen just once. This clonotype has a handful of counts. Antigen specificity is unknown. The V end lost 5 bases, the J end lost 6 bases, and 14 bases lay between the germline ends. The germline CDR1 and CDR2 sequences are SQVTM and ANQGSEA. CDR3 size: 14 residues. The V and J genes are TRBV29-1 and TRBJ1-6, with no clear D. This sequence originates from a boy under two years old who had a stem cell transplant for SCID, so the T cells may come from the graft donor. This sample comprised PBMCs, mostly from graft donor cells, obtained 360 days after TCRalphabeta/CD19-depleted stem cell transplant. CDR3 DNA sequence: TGCAGCGTTAGGAGCGGGCTGCTTAATTCACCCCTCCACTTT. It is translated as CSVRSGLLNSPLHF.